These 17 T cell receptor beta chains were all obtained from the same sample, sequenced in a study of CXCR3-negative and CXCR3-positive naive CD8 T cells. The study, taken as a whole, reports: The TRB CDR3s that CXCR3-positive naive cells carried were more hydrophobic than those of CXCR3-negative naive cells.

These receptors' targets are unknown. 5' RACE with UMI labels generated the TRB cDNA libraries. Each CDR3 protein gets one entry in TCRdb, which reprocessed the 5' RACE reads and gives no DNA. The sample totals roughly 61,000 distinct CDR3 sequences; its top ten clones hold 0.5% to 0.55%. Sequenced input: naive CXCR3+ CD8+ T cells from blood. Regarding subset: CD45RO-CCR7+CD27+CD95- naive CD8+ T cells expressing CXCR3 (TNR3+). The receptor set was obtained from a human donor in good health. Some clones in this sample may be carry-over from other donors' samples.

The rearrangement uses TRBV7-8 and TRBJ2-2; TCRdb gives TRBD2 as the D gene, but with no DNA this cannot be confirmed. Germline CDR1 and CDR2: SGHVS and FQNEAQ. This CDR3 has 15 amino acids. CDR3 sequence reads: CASSSPGTTKGELFF.

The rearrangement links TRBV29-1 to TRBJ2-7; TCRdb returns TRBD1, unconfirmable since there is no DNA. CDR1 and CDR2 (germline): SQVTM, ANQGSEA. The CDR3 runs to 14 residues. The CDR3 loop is CSVDGTGATYEQYF.

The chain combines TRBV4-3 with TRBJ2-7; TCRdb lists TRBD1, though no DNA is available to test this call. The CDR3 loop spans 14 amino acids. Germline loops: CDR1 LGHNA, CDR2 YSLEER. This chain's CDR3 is CASSQITGAYEQYF.

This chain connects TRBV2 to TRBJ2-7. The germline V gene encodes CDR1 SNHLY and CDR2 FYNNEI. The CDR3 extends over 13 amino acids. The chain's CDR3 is CASSENYSYEQYF. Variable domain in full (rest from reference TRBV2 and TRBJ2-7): EPEVTQTPSHQVTQMGQEVILRCVPISNHLYFYWYRQILGQKVEFLVSFYNNEISEKSEIFDDQFSVERPDGSNFTLKIRSTKLEDSAMYFCASSENYSYEQYFGPGTRLTVT.

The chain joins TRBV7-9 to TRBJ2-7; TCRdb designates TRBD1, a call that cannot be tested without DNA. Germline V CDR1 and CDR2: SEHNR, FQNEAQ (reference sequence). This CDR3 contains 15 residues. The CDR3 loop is CASAGGRDRVYEQYF.

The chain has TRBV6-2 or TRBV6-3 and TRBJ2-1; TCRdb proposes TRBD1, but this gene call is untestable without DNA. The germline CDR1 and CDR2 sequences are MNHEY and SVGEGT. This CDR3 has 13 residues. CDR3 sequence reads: CASSYIQGGEQFF.

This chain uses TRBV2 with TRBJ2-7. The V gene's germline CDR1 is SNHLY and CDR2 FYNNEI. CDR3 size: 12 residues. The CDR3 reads CASSEALVEQYF.

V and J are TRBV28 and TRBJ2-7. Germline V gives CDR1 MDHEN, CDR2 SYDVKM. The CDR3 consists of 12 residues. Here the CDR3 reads CASSLFSREEYF.

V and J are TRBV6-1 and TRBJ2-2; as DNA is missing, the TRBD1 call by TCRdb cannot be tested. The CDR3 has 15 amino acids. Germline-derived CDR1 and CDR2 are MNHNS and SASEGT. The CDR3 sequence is CAFLGTGPNTGELFF.

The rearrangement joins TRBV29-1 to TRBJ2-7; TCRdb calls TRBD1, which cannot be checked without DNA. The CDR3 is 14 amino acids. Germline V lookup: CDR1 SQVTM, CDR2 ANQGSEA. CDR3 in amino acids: CSVEGDRGPYEQYF.

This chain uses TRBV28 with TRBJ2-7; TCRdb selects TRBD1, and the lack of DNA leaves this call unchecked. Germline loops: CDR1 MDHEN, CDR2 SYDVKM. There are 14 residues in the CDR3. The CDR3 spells CASRGTGRYYEQYF. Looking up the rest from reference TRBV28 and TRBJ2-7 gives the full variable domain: DVKVTQSSRYLVKRTGEKVFLECVQDMDHENMFWYRQDPGLGLRLIYFSYDVKMKEKGDIPEGYSVSREKKERFSLILESASTNQTSMYLCASRGTGRYYEQYFGPGTRLTVT.

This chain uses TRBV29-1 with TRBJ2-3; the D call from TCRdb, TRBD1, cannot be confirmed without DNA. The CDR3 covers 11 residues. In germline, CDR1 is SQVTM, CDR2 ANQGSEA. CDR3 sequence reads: CSGDRADTQYF.

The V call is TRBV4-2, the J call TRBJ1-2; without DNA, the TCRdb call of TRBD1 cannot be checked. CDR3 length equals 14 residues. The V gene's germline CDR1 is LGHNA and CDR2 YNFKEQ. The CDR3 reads CASSHGGETYGYTF.

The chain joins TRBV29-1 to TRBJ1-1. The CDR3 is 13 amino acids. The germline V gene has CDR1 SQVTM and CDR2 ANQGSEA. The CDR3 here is CSVTGWKNTEAFF.

The CDR3 loop is CASSPGTTEAFF. This chain joins TRBV19 and TRBJ1-1. CDR1 and CDR2 (germline): LNHDA, SQIVND (reference sequence). The CDR3 covers 12 residues.

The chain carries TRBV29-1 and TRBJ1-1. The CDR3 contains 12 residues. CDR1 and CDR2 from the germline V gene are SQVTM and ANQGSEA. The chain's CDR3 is CSVEQRNTEAFF.

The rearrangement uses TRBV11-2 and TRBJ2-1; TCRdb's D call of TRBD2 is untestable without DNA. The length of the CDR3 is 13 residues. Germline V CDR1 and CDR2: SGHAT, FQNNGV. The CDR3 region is CASSIGTSFEQFF.